A selection of T cell receptor beta chains follows, all from one sample in a study of OX40 agonist ivuxolimab in advanced cancers. Sequencing used immunoSEQ multiplex PCR; TCRdb keeps in-frame clones, though not all of them. Of roughly 150,000 clones in the sample, 85% to 95% are singletons; the top ten hold around 0.28%. Sample: CD4+ or CD8+ T cells sorted from blood, taken in a trial of the OX40 agonist ivuxolimab. These receptors were obtained from an adult with an advanced solid tumor such as melanoma, head and neck, liver or kidney cancer. CDR3s leave out the opening cysteine and the closing phenylalanine or tryptophan. The order of the fields is clone size, V gene, J gene, D gene, CDR3 protein. D genes are given only for firm matches. Size tells how often a clone was seen (once, few, many) or the class of an expanded clone, and some rows leave it out.

abundance: .
v_gene: TRBV7-2
j_gene: TRBJ2-5
d_gene: TRBD1
CDR3aa: ASSFQGARETQY

abundance: .
v_gene: TRBV27
j_gene: TRBJ2-7
d_gene: .
CDR3aa: ASSFRDARPYEQY

abundance: .
v_gene: TRBV9
j_gene: TRBJ1-2
d_gene: .
CDR3aa: ASSSVEGIRTNYGYT

abundance: .
v_gene: TRBV5-4
j_gene: TRBJ1-1
d_gene: .
CDR3aa: ASSLVSANTEAF

abundance: few
v_gene: TRBV6-1
j_gene: TRBJ1-5
d_gene: .
CDR3aa: SGGKQPQH

abundance: .
v_gene: TRBV4-3
j_gene: TRBJ1-4
d_gene: .
CDR3aa: ASSQDPSPSTNEKLF

abundance: .
v_gene: TRBV7-2
j_gene: TRBJ2-5
d_gene: .
CDR3aa: ASSLGGQETQY

abundance: .
v_gene: TRBV10-3
j_gene: TRBJ2-7
d_gene: .
CDR3aa: AISDPQGGEQY

abundance: few
v_gene: TRBV4-1
j_gene: TRBJ2-3
d_gene: .
CDR3aa: ASSQGGLASSGDTQY

abundance: .
v_gene: TRBV6-5
j_gene: TRBJ2-6
d_gene: .
CDR3aa: ASSYGGPFGANVLT

abundance: .
v_gene: TRBV18
j_gene: TRBJ1-1
d_gene: .
CDR3aa: ASSPPRDDGEAF

abundance: .
v_gene: TRBV5-4
j_gene: TRBJ2-3
d_gene: TRBD2
CDR3aa: ASSPQRGADTQY

abundance: .
v_gene: TRBV11-2
j_gene: TRBJ2-5
d_gene: .
CDR3aa: ASTPKAEVYQETQY

abundance: .
v_gene: TRBV27
j_gene: TRBJ1-1
d_gene: .
CDR3aa: ASSPTGKGDTEAF

abundance: .
v_gene: TRBV5-6
j_gene: TRBJ2-7
d_gene: .
CDR3aa: ASSLLGSPHEQY

abundance: .
v_gene: TRBV7-3
j_gene: TRBJ2-1
d_gene: TRBD2
CDR3aa: ASSNNGGRVDEQF

abundance: once
v_gene: TRBV5-1
j_gene: TRBJ2-1
d_gene: TRBD2
CDR3aa: ASSLMLAGGRGEQF

abundance: .
v_gene: TRBV10-3
j_gene: TRBJ1-2
d_gene: TRBD1
CDR3aa: ATHRQGDYGYT

abundance: once
v_gene: TRBV7-2
j_gene: TRBJ2-7
d_gene: TRBD1
CDR3aa: ASSWARDRAYEQY

abundance: .
v_gene: TRBV18
j_gene: TRBJ2-7
d_gene: .
CDR3aa: ASSRTESYEQY

abundance: .
v_gene: TRBV7-2
j_gene: TRBJ1-4
d_gene: .
CDR3aa: ASSFRDPVSNEKLF

abundance: .
v_gene: TRBV6-6
j_gene: TRBJ2-7
d_gene: .
CDR3aa: ASSYSNARAIEQY

abundance: .
v_gene: TRBV28
j_gene: TRBJ2-7
d_gene: .
CDR3aa: ASTLNLENEQY

abundance: .
v_gene: TRBV7-2
j_gene: TRBJ1-5
d_gene: .
CDR3aa: ASSSNREMKPQH

abundance: .
v_gene: TRBV6-5
j_gene: TRBJ2-2
d_gene: TRBD2
CDR3aa: AATRGGPWTGELF

abundance: .
v_gene: TRBV18
j_gene: TRBJ1-1
d_gene: .
CDR3aa: ASSPTKETGNTEAF

abundance: .
v_gene: TRBV6-1
j_gene: TRBJ1-1
d_gene: .
CDR3aa: ASSTGGGNTEAF

abundance: .
v_gene: TRBV6-1
j_gene: TRBJ1-4
d_gene: .
CDR3aa: ASTSRVLTNEKLF